These 18 T cell receptor beta chains came from one sample sequenced in a study of T cells after yellow fever vaccination. TCRdb passed the 5' RACE reads through MiXCR, listing each CDR3 protein once. The table has tens of thousands of distinct CDR3 sequences, just under 6.5% seen once; the top ten hold 20% to 25%. Sample: PBMCs, either bulk or a sorted T-cell subset (CD4+, CD8+, memory, or dextramer-sorted; not recorded which), taken on the day of the yellow fever booster vaccination. The origin of the receptors is a man aged 30 to 39 who received the YFV17D yellow fever vaccine.

This clonotype turned up a few times. This CDR3 reads CASSRRASYGYTF. As DNA, the CDR3 is TGTGCCAGCAGTCGCCGAGCTAGCTATGGCTACACCTTC. The rearrangement links TRBV6-1 to TRBJ1-2; D not certain. The length of the CDR3 is 13 residues. The germline gives CDR1 MNHNS, CDR2 SASEGT. Trimming took 5 bases from V and 4 from J, leaving 11 bases between them.

This clonotype was recorded at least ten times. V is TRBV5-6 and J is TRBJ1-1; D unclear. V lost 0 bases, J lost 2 bases, and 5 bases lay in between. From germline, CDR1 is SGHDT and CDR2 YYEEEE. This CDR3 region has 13 residues. The CDR3 sequence: CASSLAGNTEAFF. In DNA form, the CDR3 reads TGTGCCAGCAGCTTGGCAGGCAACACTGAAGCTTTCTTT.

Many counts were recorded for this clonotype. The CDR3 DNA reads as TGTGCCAGCAGTGGGATGGGTAGCGGGAGCTACGAGCAGTACTTC. Translated: CASSGMGSGSYEQYF. This sequence joins TRBV6-1 and TRBJ2-7; the match to TRBD2 covers 9 bases. The CDR3 loop spans 15 amino acids. V gave up 4 bases and J gave up 3 bases; unmatched junction bases: 7. Germline CDR1 MNHNS, CDR2 SASEGT.

This clonotype is categorized as medium-sized. V and J are TRBV7-2 and TRBJ1-6; D possibly corresponds to TRBD1 (6 bases). Trimming removed 3 bases from V and 10 bases from J, with 13 bases in between. The CDR3 is made up of 14 amino acids. In germline, CDR1 is SGHTA, CDR2 FQGNSA. The CDR3 reads CASSFEQGISPLHF. In nucleotides, the CDR3 is TGTGCCAGCAGCTTCGAACAGGGTATCTCACCCCTCCACTTT.

This clonotype was observed a handful of times. The chain employs TRBV20-1 and TRBJ2-7, with a weak D call TRBD2 (6 bases). This CDR3 is built from 13 residues. Germline values: CDR1 DFQATT, CDR2 SNEGSKA (reference sequence). V was trimmed by 3 bases and J by 3 bases, leaving 12 bases between them. The CDR3 protein is CSASLASVYEQYF. CDR3 DNA: TGCAGTGCTAGTCTGGCTAGCGTCTACGAGCAGTACTTC.

This chain links TRBV19 with TRBJ2-1, with TRBD1 as a possible D gene (6 bases). This CDR3 contains 14 residues. Germline-derived CDR1 and CDR2 are LNHDA and SQIVND (reference sequence). V lost 8 bases and J lost 5, with 16 bases in between. CDR3 sequence: CASAGDKENNEQFF. The CDR3 DNA is TGTGCCAGTGCAGGGGATAAAGAGAACAATGAGCAGTTCTTC.

This clonotype was seen many times. This chain links TRBV4-3 with TRBJ1-2, with D uncertain. The CDR3 consists of 13 residues. The V end was cut by 0 bases, the J end by 8 bases, with 10 bases between. The germline V gene encodes CDR1 LGHNA and CDR2 YSLEER. CDR3 sequence: CASSQDKQRGYTF. The CDR3 nucleotides read TGCGCCAGCAGCCAAGATAAACAGAGAGGCTACACCTTC.

This clonotype was seen repeatedly, ten times or more. The chain couples TRBV7-2 to TRBJ2-4, with a possible D match to TRBD1 (7 bases). CDR1 SGHTA and CDR2 FQGNSA come from the germline V gene. The CDR3 runs to 15 residues. The germline V and J ends were trimmed by 5 bases and 5 bases, with 16 bases remaining between them. The CDR3 here is CASSPRRDRENIQYF. The DNA of the CDR3 is TGTGCCAGCAGCCCCAGGCGGGACAGAGAAAACATTCAGTACTTC.

This clonotype came up a few times. V and J are TRBV6-2 or TRBV6-3 and TRBJ2-7, with D tentatively TRBD1 or TRBD2 (5 bases each). Deletions cut 5 bases from V and 0 bases from J, with 14 bases between. The CDR3 consists of 15 residues. Germline lookup yields CDR1 MNHEY and CDR2 SVGEGT. CDR3 protein: CASSPGRANSYEQYF. The CDR3, as DNA: TGTGCCAGCAGTCCGGGACGCGCCAACTCCTACGAGCAGTACTTC.

This clonotype occurred a few times. A single base separates this from a much larger clone, so it may be a read error. The chain is built from TRBV5-1 and TRBJ2-3; D gene uncertain. V was pared by 2 bases and J by 8 bases, with 15 bases between. Looked up from germline, CDR1 is SGHRS and CDR2 is YFSETQ. This CDR3 contains 14 residues. This CDR3 reads CASSLDPGFGTQYF. The CDR3 bases are TGCGCCAGCAGCTTAGATCCCGGATTTGGTACGCAGTATTTT.

This clonotype was detected ten times or more. V gene TRBV18 combines with J gene TRBJ1-2, with unresolved D. The ends were cut back, 4 bases at V and 8 bases at J, with 26 bases in the middle. CDR3 length: 17 amino acids. Germline CDR1 is KGHSH and CDR2 is LQKENI. The CDR3 DNA is TGTGCCAGCTCACAGTTAGAGAAGTCGGACTCCCCCCTAGGCTACACCTTC. This encodes CASSQLEKSDSPLGYTF.

This chain connects TRBV20-1 to TRBJ1-5; D possibly corresponds to TRBD1 (5 bases). V was clipped by 4 bases and J by 3 bases, with 16 bases between them. The CDR3 consists of 15 residues. Germline-derived CDR1 and CDR2 are DFQATT and SNEGSKA (reference sequence). Here the CDR3 reads CSATYSGTFNQPQHF. CDR3 bases: TGCAGTGCTACTTATTCCGGGACCTTCAATCAGCCCCAGCATTTT.

This clonotype was seen a few times. The chain carries TRBV4-3 and TRBJ2-1, with 8 nucleotides matching TRBD2. The CDR3 runs to 15 residues. The trim removed 0 bases at V and 7 bases at J, leaving 5 bases unmatched. Looked up from germline, CDR1 is LGHNA and CDR2 is YSLEER. The CDR3 here is CASSQDSGILNEQFF. For the CDR3, the DNA is TGCGCCAGCAGCCAAGATAGCGGGATTTTGAATGAGCAGTTCTTC.

The chain uses TRBV10-3 and TRBJ2-5; tentatively, D is TRBD1 (5 bases). This CDR3 region has 13 residues. The germline V gene encodes CDR1 ENHRY and CDR2 SYGVKD. Trimming pared 4 bases from V and 4 bases from J, leaving 10 bases between. The CDR3 nucleotides read TGTGCCATCAGTGGCTCAGGGCCAGAGACCCAGTACTTC. This gives the protein CAISGSGPETQYF.

This clonotype was observed at least ten times. The rearrangement uses TRBV12-3 or TRBV12-4 and TRBJ1-6; D might be TRBD1 (5 bases). V lost 3 bases to trimming and J lost 14 bases, with 17 bases between them. The CDR3 covers 14 residues. In DNA form, the CDR3 reads TGTGCCAGCAGTTTGGCGCGAGACAGAATAACCCTCCACTTT. As protein: CASSLARDRITLHF.

This clonotype was seen at least ten times. This rearrangement joins TRBV7-2 to TRBJ2-5; the D is unclear. Looked up from germline, CDR1 is SGHTA and CDR2 is FQGNSA. With 4 bases removed from V and 5 bases from J, the gap between germline ends came to 8 bases. The CDR3 totals 12 residues. CDR3 loop: CASSSPRETQYF. The CDR3 DNA reads TGTGCCAGCAGCTCACCACGGGAGACCCAGTACTTC.

This clonotype showed up many times. The chain uses TRBV11-2 and TRBJ2-7, with TRBD2 as a possible D gene (5 bases). Germline V CDR1 and CDR2: SGHAT, FQNNGV. The CDR3 totals 15 residues. The ends were cut back, 3 bases at V and 0 bases at J, with 12 bases in the middle. The CDR3 loop reads CASSFQMAGSYEQYF. The CDR3 DNA follows: TGTGCCAGCAGCTTCCAGATGGCGGGCTCCTACGAGCAGTACTTC. The complete variable domain, with remaining parts taken from reference TRBV11-2 and TRBJ2-7, reads EAGVAQSPRYKIIEKRQSVAFWCNPISGHATLYWYQQILGQGPKLLIQFQNNGVVDDSQLPKDRFSAERLKGVDSTLKIQPAKLEDSAVYLCASSFQMAGSYEQYFGPGTRLTVT.

This clonotype was seen at least ten times. The CDR3 spells CSAKDSFNSPLHF. DNA of the CDR3: TGCAGTGCCAAGGACAGTTTTAATTCACCCCTCCACTTT. This chain links TRBV20-1 with TRBJ1-6, with a weak D call TRBD1 (6 bases). CDR1 DFQATT and CDR2 SNEGSKA come from the germline V gene (reference sequence). V was shortened by 6 bases and J by 6 bases, with 12 bases between the two germline ends. This CDR3 is built from 13 residues.